This T cell receptor (beta chain) was found in a study of T-cell memory formation after mild COVID-19. Across the whole study: Across donors, TCR clusters were largely donor specific.

Study findings and constraints: Pre-infection memory contained some responding clones, which suggested that cross-reactive memory had joined. Proof of SARS-CoV-2 specificity was absent for the second-wave clones that crested on day 37.

In germline, CDR1 is GTSNPN, CDR2 SVGIG (reference sequence). The V gene lost 4 bases and the J gene lost 14 bases, with 15 bases spanning the gap. The CDR3 has 11 amino acids. As regards this clonotype: No antigen is known for it.

With constant-segment primers, 5'RACE yielded cDNA libraries of TCR alpha and TCR beta that carried sample barcodes and UMIs. MiXCR, run by TCRdb on the 5' RACE reads, gives a single entry per CDR3 protein. The data contain 550,000 to 700,000 distinct CDR3 sequences, around 15% of them seen just once; the ten biggest clones take up about 7.4%. What was sequenced was PBMCs or a T cell subset sorted from them (not recorded which). The chain links TRBV30 to TRBJ2-1; the D gene could be TRBD1 or TRBD2 (5 bases each). This clonotype was obtained from an adult woman who had mild COVID-19 (a few samples of this study predate the infection). Cell type and time point are not known. CDR3 DNA: TGTGCCTGGATGCGCAGAGGGACGGAGTTCTTC. Translated, it gives CAWMRRGTEFF.